The present T cell receptor beta chain was sequenced within a study of cytomegalovirus exposure and HLA in healthy donors. The overall study: An earlier analysis found fewer than 140 million unique TCR beta sequences from around 180 million T cells. The study's early data release held about 80 million unique TCRs from HLA-typed donors. Study-wide points: CMV antigen specificity was confirmed in vitro for a few CMV-associated chains.

V lost 0 bases and J lost 5, with 11 bases in between. Germline CDR1 is SGHRS and CDR2 is YFSETQ. The CDR3 covers 14 residues. Everyone who donated was a healthy bone marrow donor. The PCR made use of 60 Vbeta and 13 Jbeta primers. Sequencing used immunoSEQ multiplex PCR; TCRdb keeps in-frame clones, though not all of them. The table includes roughly 100,000 clones, around 80% detected once. Remarks on this clone: Its target is unknown.

The rearrangement joins TRBV5-1 to TRBJ2-5; a possible D gene is TRBD2 (5 bases). The sample consisted of PBMCs. The sequence was collected from a man aged 35 to 55 in good health and CMV-seronegative. This chain's CDR3 is CASSLATSLETQYF. CDR3 DNA sequence: TGCGCCAGCAGCTTGGCTACTAGTTTGGAGACCCAGTACTTC.